In this sample, the clone carrying this T cell receptor beta chain turned up many times. The antigen remains unidentified. The data were obtained in a study of T cells in Graves' hyperthyroidism and ophthalmopathy. Broader study findings: From stable hyperthyroidism, ophthalmopathy was separated by a 13 V-J model.

TCR beta CDR3 region amplification was performed from RNA transcripts. Researchers ran a first-round RT-PCR on the TCR CDR3 using the HTBI primer set. One entry per CDR3 protein, called by TCRdb with MiXCR from the multiplex PCR reads. The sample yields roughly 570,000 distinct CDR3 sequences, 15% to 19% seen once. The ends were cut back, 8 bases at V and 5 bases at J, with 7 bases in the middle. Per germline, CDR1 SGHAT and CDR2 FQNNGV. This CDR3 spans 11 amino acids. What was sequenced was blood. The rearrangement joins TRBV11-2 to TRBJ2-1; D tentatively fits TRBD1 or TRBD2 (5 bases each). This TCR came from a woman in her thirties with Graves' hyperthyroidism. Here the CDR3 reads CASSGHNEQFF. The DNA for the CDR3 is TGTGCCAGCTCGGGGCACAATGAGCAGTTCTTC.